The sequence of this TCR beta chain was determined in a study of OX40 agonist ivuxolimab in advanced cancers. Study overall: At doses from 0.01 to 10 mg/kg, patients were given intravenous ivuxolimab every 2 weeks. Participants, roughly 80% male, averaged approximately 56 years of age, ranging from roughly 23 to 90.

Clones were sequenced by immunoSEQ multiplex PCR, and TCRdb holds only the in-frame ones, with some missing. In the table there are 20,000 or so clones, 80% to 90% of which are singletons. Germline assignment: CDR1 SGHVS and CDR2 FNYEAQ. The CDR3 loop spans 13 amino acids. Comments on this clone: Its antigen is unknown. A junction boundary mismatches the germline segment, possibly from a read error.

Findings of the study overall: CD8+ T cells (on average) carried more expanded clones than CD4+ T cells. The work left the antigen specificity of expanded peripheral T cells undetermined.

The source of this sequence is an adult with an advanced solid tumor such as melanoma, head and neck, liver or kidney cancer. The sample was CD4+ or CD8+ T cells sorted from blood, taken in a trial of the OX40 agonist ivuxolimab. The chain couples TRBV7-6 to TRBJ1-2; tentatively, D is TRBD1 (5 bases). CDR3 sequence: CASSLALGRDIYF. CDR3 in DNA: TGTGCCAGCAGCTTAGCTCTAGGCAGGGATATTTACTTC.